The 12 T cell receptor beta chains listed next were all sequenced from one sample in a study of T cells in tuberculosis. Thawed, overnight-rested PBMC were stained with GMM-loaded CD1B tetramer, viability dye and anti-CD3, then sorted. CD1B tetramers were loaded with Rhodococcus equi-derived C32 glucose monomycolate. TCRdb keeps only in-frame clones here, not all; method: immunoSEQ multiplex PCR. The table lists 55,000 to 65,000 clones, about 76% of them singletons. Sequencing was carried out using CD1b-GMM tetramer-negative cells sorted from PBMCs. The receptors shown here come from an adult woman with latent tuberculosis.

The CDR3 nucleotides are TGTGCCAGCTCATCCTTGGACTCGACAGGCACTGAAGCTTTCTTT. Translating gives CASSSLDSTGTEAFF. The chain employs TRBV18 and TRBJ1-1; perhaps TRBD1 as D (6 bases). This CDR3 comprises 15 residues. Germline lookup yields CDR1 KGHSH and CDR2 LQKENI. V was shortened by 5 bases and J by 4 bases, with 17 bases between the two germline ends. Using reference TRBV18 and TRBJ1-1 for the parts outside the CDR3, the full variable domain is NAGVMQNPRHLVRRRGQEARLRCSPMKGHSHVYWYRQLPEEGLKFMVYLQKENIIDESGMPKERFSAEFPKEGPSILRIQQVVRGDSAAYFCASSSLDSTGTEAFFGQGTRLTVV.

This chain uses TRBV4-1 with TRBJ1-2, with TRBD1 matching 7 bases. Germline-derived CDR1 and CDR2 are MGHRA and YSYEKL. The CDR3 runs to 14 residues. Losses at the gene ends were 4 bases for V and 4 bases for J; bases not matched to a gene: 6. The CDR3 spells CASSPQGYGYGYTF. The CDR3 region has the DNA TGCGCCAGCAGCCCACAGGGGTATGGCTATGGCTACACCTTC.

This clone was seen more than once but under ten times. V gene TRBV5-1 combines with J gene TRBJ2-7, with 7 positions matching TRBD1. Germline V gives CDR1 SGHRS, CDR2 YFSETQ. CDR3 size: 14 residues. The V gene end was trimmed by 4 bases and the J gene end by 1 base; junction bases not matched to a gene: 5. The CDR3 here is CASSPGTVSYEQYF. CDR3 nucleotide sequence: TGCGCCAGCAGCCCCGGGACAGTGTCCTACGAGCAGTACTTC.

The chain employs TRBV4-1 and TRBJ1-2; 8 nucleotides agree with TRBD1. The germline V gene has CDR1 MGHRA and CDR2 YSYEKL. Trimming at V came to 2 bases and at J to 4 bases, leaving 3 bases not matched to a gene. The CDR3 length is 14 residues. As DNA, the CDR3 is TGCGCCAGCAGCCAATCAGACAGGGGCTATGGCTACACCTTC. Translation: CASSQSDRGYGYTF.

V usage is TRBV19 and J usage is TRBJ2-5, with 10 nucleotides matching TRBD1. There are 13 residues in the CDR3. The germline V gene has CDR1 LNHDA and CDR2 SQIVND (reference sequence). The trim removed 7 bases at V and 4 bases at J, leaving 3 bases unmatched. The DNA of the CDR3 is TGTGCCAGTATGTGGACAGGGGGAGAGACCCAGTACTTC. This encodes CASMWTGGETQYF.

This chain links TRBV5-4 with TRBJ2-3; 7 bases agree with TRBD2. The CDR3 spans 15 residues. CDR1 SGHNT and CDR2 YYREEE come from the germline V gene (reference sequence). V shed 3 bases and J 0 bases; nucleotides not matched to a gene: 4. CDR3 DNA sequence: TGTGCCAGCAGCTCGACGGGAGGAAGCACAGATACGCAGTATTTT. This gives the protein CASSSTGGSTDTQYF.

The chain uses TRBV7-9 and TRBJ2-3; 9 nucleotides line up with TRBD1. This CDR3 has 17 amino acids. Losses at the gene ends were 5 bases for V and 4 bases for J; bases not matched to a gene: 13. The germline gives CDR1 SEHNR, CDR2 FQNEAQ (reference sequence). The CDR3 here is CASSRGQGPGLSDTQYF. Written as DNA, the CDR3 is TGTGCCAGCAGCCGGGGACAGGGCCCGGGGCTCTCAGATACGCAGTATTTT.

In its sample, this clone was seen a few times. V and J are TRBV5-1 and TRBJ2-2; D is possibly TRBD1 (6 bases). This CDR3 contains 14 residues. V lost 0 bases to trimming and J lost 4 bases, with 7 bases between them. Germline CDR1 is SGHRS and CDR2 is YFSETQ. As DNA, the CDR3 is TGCGCCAGCAGCTTGGTACAGGGCACCGGGGAGCTGTTTTTT. The encoded protein is CASSLVQGTGELFF. Full variable domain (outside the CDR3, taken from reference TRBV5-1 and TRBJ2-2): KAGVTQTPRYLIKTRGQQVTLSCSPISGHRSVSWYQQTPGQGLQFLFEYFSETQRNKGNFPGRFSGRQFSNSRSEMNVSTLELGDSALYLCASSLVQGTGELFFGEGSRLTVL.

About this clone itself: Other DNA sequences of this sample code for an identical CDR3. The V gene is TRBV10-2, the J gene TRBJ1-2, with a weak D call TRBD1 (5 bases). V dropped 5 bases and J dropped 4 bases, with 20 bases sitting between them. Germline CDR1 and CDR2: WSHSY and SAAADI. The length of the CDR3 is 16 residues. The CDR3 here is CASSYEYSGTVYGYTF. In DNA, the CDR3 is TGCGCCAGCAGTTACGAATACAGCGGGACGGTCTATGGCTACACCTTC.

The chain combines TRBV6-6 with TRBJ2-7, with 9 bases matching TRBD2. CDR3 length equals 16 residues. Trimming took 2 bases from V and 6 from J; bases not matched to a gene: 11. In germline, CDR1 is MNHNY, CDR2 SVGAGI (reference sequence). The CDR3 loop reads CASSYAKGGGAAEQYF. The DNA for the CDR3 is TGTGCCAGCAGTTACGCGAAGGGCGGGGGGGCGGCCGAGCAGTACTTC.

This CDR3 reads CASSTDRSRNEQYF. CDR3 coding DNA: TGTGCCAGCAGCACGGACAGGTCCCGCAACGAGCAGTACTTC. The rearrangement links TRBV11-2 to TRBJ2-7; 7 nucleotides line up with TRBD1. The CDR3 is 14 amino acids. V shed 5 bases, J shed 5 bases, and the junction held 9 bases outside the gene matches. CDR1 and CDR2 (germline): SGHAT, FQNNGV.

This clone was counted once. The chain uses TRBV6-4 and TRBJ2-3; TRBD2 agrees at 8 bases. Germline V lookup: CDR1 MRHNA, CDR2 SNTAGT. The ends lost 3 bases at V and 3 bases at J; junction bases unmatched: 8. The CDR3 loop spans 16 amino acids. The CDR3 region has the DNA TGTGCCAGCAGTGAGGCAGGTAGCGGGGCAACAGATACGCAGTATTTT. Protein: CASSEAGSGATDTQYF.